The source of this T cell receptor (beta chain) is a study of blood T cell repertoires in COVID-19. Study-level background: COVID-19 samples, acute and convalescent, were from the United States, Italy and Spain. PBMCs, B-cell-depleted T cells, or T cells provided the cDNA or gDNA that made up the material.

Clones were sequenced by immunoSEQ multiplex PCR, and TCRdb holds only the in-frame ones, with some missing. Among fewer than 200,000 clones listed, 83% were seen once. V dropped 1 base and J dropped 4 bases, with 14 bases sitting between them. The V gene's germline CDR1 is MDHEN and CDR2 SYDVKM. The CDR3 totals 16 residues. Sample: peripheral blood. The sequence derives from a woman of 80 years or more with acute or convalescent COVID-19. V usage is TRBV28 and J usage is TRBJ2-1; TRBD1 might be the D (5 bases). The DNA of the CDR3 is TGTGCCAGCAGTTTATTCGACAGACCCACATACAATGAGCAGTTCTTC. As protein: CASSLFDRPTYNEQFF.